This note documents a single T cell receptor (beta chain) sequence. This entry comes from a study of blood T cell repertoires in COVID-19. Study-wide background: Material from acute and convalescent COVID-19 was sourced from the United States, Italy and Spain.

As processed by the authors: Cell counts per sample came from amplifying reference gene primers. TCRdb keeps only in-frame clones here, not all; method: immunoSEQ multiplex PCR. The D gene and trimming were derived from the DNA, and the V and J assignments and clone size from that table. There are approximately 140,000 clones in the sample; approximately 87% occur only once, and about 1.2% lies in the top ten. Looked up from germline, CDR1 is SGHTA and CDR2 is FQGNSA. Trimming took 1 base from V and 2 from J; bases not matched to a gene: 8. This CDR3 has 16 amino acids. The sample comprised PBMCs or T cells enriched from blood (not recorded which). The rearrangement links TRBV7-2 to TRBJ2-7, with 7 bases lining up with TRBD2. This receptor was obtained from a woman between 25 and 40 years old with acute COVID-19. CDR3: CASSLVSSGQTYEQYF. In DNA form, the CDR3 reads TGTGCCAGCAGCTTAGTCTCTAGCGGTCAAACCTACGAGCAGTACTTC. The full variable domain, its missing parts supplied by reference TRBV7-2 and TRBJ2-7, is GAGVSQSPSNKVTEKGKDVELRCDPISGHTALYWYRQSLGQGLEFLIYFQGNSAPDKSGLPSDRFSAERTGGSVSTLTIQRTQQEDSAVYLCASSLVSSGQTYEQYFGPGTRLTVT.